These 24 T cell receptor beta chains were all obtained from the same sample, sequenced in a study of T cell repertoires in ileal Crohn's disease. The assay was immunoSEQ multiplex PCR, and TCRdb's table has in-frame clones only and misses some. The table includes about 10,000 clones, approximately 78% detected once. Time point denoted: neoterminal ileum biopsy at postoperative endoscopy, about 6 months after surgery. The sequencing sample was made of ileal tissue. These receptors all stem from an adult with Crohn's disease.

The rearrangement links TRBV6-6 to TRBJ1-3; D possibly corresponds to TRBD1 (5 bases). V lost 9 bases and J lost 1, with 10 bases in between. CDR3 length equals 13 residues. The germline CDR1 and CDR2 sequences are MNHNY and SVGAGI (reference sequence). The CDR3 DNA is TGTGCCAGTGCAGGGTGGTCTGGAAACACCATATATTTT. Its translation is CASAGWSGNTIYF.

This clone was seen once. V and J are TRBV28 and TRBJ1-2, with D tentatively TRBD1 (6 bases). Trimming left V 5 bases short and J 4 bases short, with 14 bases between. Germline V gene sequence: CDR1 MDHEN, CDR2 SYDVKM. The CDR3 runs to 14 residues. CDR3 sequence reads: CASSPNRQAYGYTF. Written as DNA, the CDR3 is TGTGCCAGCAGTCCGAACCGACAGGCCTATGGCTACACCTTC.

In regard to this clone: Other DNA sequences in this sample translate to the same CDR3. This chain joins TRBV7-2 and TRBJ2-7; 12 bases are shared with TRBD2. This CDR3 is 14 amino acids long. V was pared by 5 bases and J by 4 bases, with 3 bases of the junction left unmatched. The V gene's germline CDR1 is SGHTA and CDR2 FQGNSA. The CDR3 bases are TGTGCCAGCAGCGCCGGACTAGCGGGATACGAGCAGTACTTC. Translating it yields CASSAGLAGYEQYF.

The V call is TRBV28, the J call TRBJ1-2, with D possibly TRBD1 on 6 matching bases. V was pared by 7 bases and J by 8 bases, with 14 bases between. Germline assignment: CDR1 MDHEN and CDR2 SYDVKM. The CDR3 loop spans 12 amino acids. The CDR3: CASTNQGWGYTF. For the CDR3, the DNA is TGTGCCAGCACTAATCAGGGGTGGGGCTACACCTTC.

A few counts support this clone. The rearrangement joins TRBV22-1 to TRBJ2-6; the D call in the table, TRBD2, was not verified against the DNA. TRBV22-1 is shown as a pseudogene. This CDR3 comprises 18 residues. The chain's CDR3 is CPGRFTRSEQSRANVLTF. CDR3 sequence (DNA): TGTCCTGGGAGATTTACGAGAAGCGAACAAAGTCGGGCCAACGTCCTGACTTTC.

The chain carries TRBV7-2 and TRBJ2-5; 8 nucleotides agree with TRBD2. The CDR3 is made up of 16 amino acids. The germline V gene encodes CDR1 SGHTA and CDR2 FQGNSA. V dropped 1 base and J dropped 3; count of bases not matched to a gene: 7. The CDR3 here is CASSLGALGREETQYF. Written as DNA, the CDR3 is TGTGCCAGCAGCTTAGGGGCTCTCGGGAGGGAAGAGACCCAGTACTTC.

This clone was seen only once. The gene calls are TRBV5-1 and TRBJ2-1, with D possibly matching TRBD1 (6 bases). The V gene's germline CDR1 is SGHRS and CDR2 YFSETQ. Trimming took off 5 bases at V and 5 bases at J, with 23 bases between the two ends. The CDR3 length is 17 residues. CDR3 in amino acids: CASSSGPGTPDHNEQFF. The CDR3 DNA is TGCGCCAGCAGTTCCGGTCCCGGGACACCCGACCACAATGAGCAGTTCTTC.

This clone was counted only a few times. This rearrangement joins TRBV4-3 to TRBJ1-6; TRBD1 might be the D (6 bases). Germline CDR1 reads LGHNA; CDR2 reads YSLEER. Trimming pared 4 bases from V and 7 bases from J, leaving 11 bases between. The CDR3 totals 14 residues. As DNA, the CDR3 is TGCGCCAGCAGCCGACAGGATTCAAATTCACCCCTCCACTTT. Translated: CASSRQDSNSPLHF.

The V gene is TRBV30, the J gene TRBJ2-6; 7 nucleotides line up with TRBD1. This CDR3 comprises 18 residues. Looked up from germline, CDR1 is GTSNPN and CDR2 is SVGIG (reference sequence). V dropped 4 bases and J dropped 3; count of bases not matched to a gene: 15. CDR3 sequence reads: CAWTSGTDLRNGANVLTF. In DNA form, the CDR3 reads TGTGCCTGGACCTCAGGGACAGACCTCCGGAATGGGGCCAACGTCCTGACTTTC.

J is TRBJ2-7 and V is TRBV28; D is ambiguous. The germline gives CDR1 MDHEN, CDR2 SYDVKM. The length of the CDR3 is 12 residues. The ends were cut back, 5 bases at V and 8 bases at J, with 13 bases in the middle. The DNA of the CDR3 is TGTGCCAGCAGTGCCCACCACACGCAGCAGTACTTC. Translation: CASSAHHTQQYF.

The CDR3 here is CASSSAGANYGYTF. The CDR3 DNA follows: TGTGCCAGCAGTTCTGCAGGGGCTAACTATGGCTACACCTTC. The chain joins TRBV27 to TRBJ1-2, with D possibly being TRBD1 (6 bases). Germline V gives CDR1 MNHEY, CDR2 SMNVEV (reference sequence). The CDR3 totals 14 residues. V was clipped by 4 bases and J by 0 bases, with 9 bases between them.

V usage is TRBV7-2 and J usage is TRBJ2-2; D possibly corresponds to TRBD2 (5 bases). This CDR3 region has 14 residues. V was pared by 0 bases and J by 3 bases, with 5 bases between. Germline values: CDR1 SGHTA, CDR2 FQGNSA. CDR3 protein: CASSLARDTGELFF. CDR3 DNA: TGTGCCAGCAGCTTAGCGCGGGACACCGGGGAGCTGTTTTTT.

This sequence joins TRBV18 and TRBJ1-4; no clear D gene. In germline, CDR1 is KGHSH, CDR2 LQKENI. V shed 8 bases and J shed 5 bases, with 15 bases lying between them. The CDR3 runs to 14 residues. The CDR3 DNA reads TGTGCCAGCCGGGGAGAAATGCTAAATGAAAAACTGTTTTTT. Translated, it gives CASRGEMLNEKLFF.

The chain joins TRBV28 to TRBJ1-5; D is possibly TRBD1 (6 bases). Between the trimmed V and J ends, which lost 2 bases and 3 bases, there was a span of 8 bases. CDR1 and CDR2 (germline): MDHEN, SYDVKM. The CDR3 covers 14 residues. The CDR3 DNA reads as TGTGCCAGCAGTTTACAGGGGTTCAATCAGCCCCAGCATTTT. Its protein is CASSLQGFNQPQHF.

J is TRBJ1-1 and V is TRBV5-1; TRBD1 agrees at 10 bases. V shed 6 bases, J shed 1 base, and the junction held 12 bases outside the gene matches. The CDR3 runs to 17 residues. Germline CDR1 reads SGHRS; CDR2 reads YFSETQ. The CDR3 region is CASTRDRGTFGNTEAFF. The CDR3 DNA reads TGCGCCAGCACCCGGGACAGGGGAACGTTTGGGAACACTGAAGCTTTCTTT.

The CDR3 region is CASMRFREDEQFF. CDR3 DNA: TGTGCCAGCATGAGATTCAGGGAGGATGAGCAGTTCTTC. The gene calls are TRBV28 and TRBJ2-1, with D perhaps TRBD2 (6 bases). V shed 7 bases and J shed 8 bases, with 15 bases lying between them. Germline V CDR1 and CDR2: MDHEN, SYDVKM. This CDR3 has 13 residues.

This clone has just a few counts. The chain uses TRBV7-2 and TRBJ1-2; 8 nucleotides line up with TRBD1. The CDR3 totals 15 residues. The junction had 7 bases not matched to a gene; V was cut back by 5 bases and J by 2 bases. Looked up from germline, CDR1 is SGHTA and CDR2 is FQGNSA. The CDR3 sequence: CASSTGQGLNYGYTF. The CDR3 nucleotides read TGTGCCAGCAGCACCGGACAGGGATTAAACTATGGCTACACCTTC. Filled out from reference TRBV7-2 and TRBJ1-2, the complete variable domain reads GAGVSQSPSNKVTEKGKDVELRCDPISGHTALYWYRQSLGQGLEFLIYFQGNSAPDKSGLPSDRFSAERTGGSVSTLTIQRTQQEDSAVYLCASSTGQGLNYGYTFGSGTRLTVV.

The V gene is TRBV4-3, the J gene TRBJ1-1; 9 nucleotides agree with TRBD1. This CDR3 contains 14 residues. Losses at the gene ends were 7 bases for V and 1 base for J; bases not matched to a gene: 4. CDR1 and CDR2 from the germline V gene are LGHNA and YSLEER. CDR3: CASTWTGENTEAFF. The CDR3 DNA reads as TGCGCCAGCACGTGGACAGGGGAGAACACTGAAGCTTTCTTT.

The V call is TRBV10-2, the J call TRBJ2-6; 7 nucleotides line up with TRBD1. The CDR3 loop spans 16 amino acids. The V and J ends lost 6 bases and 0 bases, in that order; junction bases with no gene match: 5. CDR1 is WSHSY and CDR2 is SAAADI in the germline V gene. DNA for the CDR3: TGCGCCAGCAGAGGACAGGTGCTCTCTGGGGCCAACGTCCTGACTTTC. Amino acids: CASRGQVLSGANVLTF.

The chain joins TRBV18 to TRBJ2-1; D may be TRBD2 (5 bases). The germline V gene encodes CDR1 KGHSH and CDR2 LQKENI. The CDR3 sequence is 13 residues long. V was trimmed by 6 bases and J by 6 bases, leaving 12 bases between them. CDR3 protein: CASSPDSTNEQFF. The CDR3, as DNA: TGTGCCAGCTCGCCGGACTCGACCAATGAGCAGTTCTTC.

V usage is TRBV19 and J usage is TRBJ2-3; 8 bases are shared with TRBD1. Germline V gene data show CDR1 as LNHDA and CDR2 as SQIVND (reference sequence). This CDR3 region has 16 residues. With V trimmed by 7 bases and J by 3 bases, 12 bases remained unmatched. The CDR3 DNA sequence: TGTGCCAGTACCCCCTTTGGCAGGGGGCAAACAGATACGCAGTATTTT. It specifies CASTPFGRGQTDTQYF.

V and J are TRBV7-2 and TRBJ2-1, with D tentatively TRBD1 (7 bases). V was pared by 5 bases and J by 0 bases, with 14 bases between. The length of the CDR3 is 16 residues. Germline V gene lookup returns CDR1 SGHTA and CDR2 FQGNSA. CDR3 bases: TGTGCCAGCAGCCCCAGGGGGGTGAGCTCCTACAATGAGCAGTTCTTC. Translated, it gives CASSPRGVSSYNEQFF.

The chain is built from TRBV7-3 and TRBJ2-5; TRBD2 matches 7 bases. Unmatched junction bases numbered 11, after V lost 5 bases and J lost 5 bases. The CDR3 runs 15 residues. Germline loops: CDR1 SGHTA, CDR2 FQGTGA. The CDR3 DNA is TGTGCCAGCAGCCCGCGGGGAGGGGCATGGGAGACCCAGTACTTC. It codes for CASSPRGGAWETQYF.

This sequence joins TRBV5-1 and TRBJ2-7; 7 bases line up with TRBD2. Germline V CDR1 and CDR2: SGHRS, YFSETQ. The CDR3 contains 17 residues. Trimming removed 4 bases from V and 3 bases from J; junction bases left unmatched: 16. DNA of the CDR3: TGCGCCAGCAGCATTACCCCCGGGGCTAGCGGTAGCTACGAGCAGTACTTC. Residues: CASSITPGASGSYEQYF.